This TCR beta chain was captured in a study of T cells after somatic rescue of genetic block (dated by TCRdb to 2018 to 2021). Some background on the complete study: What the study looked at was long-term robustness, specifically in a T-cell system that came about through somatic rescue of a genetic block in T-cell development.

Regarding this clone: Its target antigen remains unknown. No base quality information exists; no much larger clone differs at one position.

The receptor library was made with the immunoSEQ multiplex PCR assay. TCRdb took over this immuneACCESS table, retaining in-frame rearrangements with V and J assigned. Such tables are incomplete; in checked studies, under half of the missing clones stem from an unresolved V gene, and the remainder is unexplained. Across this sample there are 68,000 or so clones, with about 90% seen only once. The ten top clones hold roughly 3% of the sample. There are 15 amino acids in the CDR3, from cysteine to phenylalanine inclusive. The DNA shown is the 45-base CDR3, in frame from base 1. V and J lose 6 bases and 2 bases, and a span of 14 bases separates them. CDR1 SNHLY and CDR2 FYNNEI are derived from the germline V gene.

This clonotype was sampled from a man aged 35 to 55. What was sequenced was peripheral blood mononuclear cells (PBMCs). Recombination joined TRBV2 with TRBJ1-3; TRBD1 is possibly the D segment (6 matching bases). The CDR3 in this case is CASRIQGLTGNTIYF. At the DNA level, the sequence is TGTGCCAGCAGGATACAGGGTTTAACTGGAAACACCATATATTTT.